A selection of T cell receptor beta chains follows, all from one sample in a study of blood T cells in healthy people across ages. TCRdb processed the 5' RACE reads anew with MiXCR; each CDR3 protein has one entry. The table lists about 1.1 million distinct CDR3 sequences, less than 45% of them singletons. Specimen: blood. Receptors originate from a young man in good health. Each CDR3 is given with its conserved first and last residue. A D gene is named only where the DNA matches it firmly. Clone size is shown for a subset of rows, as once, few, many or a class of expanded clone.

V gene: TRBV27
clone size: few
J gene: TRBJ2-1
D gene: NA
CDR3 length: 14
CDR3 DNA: TGTGCCACCCGGCGGCGGAGCTCCTACAATGAGCAGTTCTTC
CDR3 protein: CATRRRSSYNEQFF

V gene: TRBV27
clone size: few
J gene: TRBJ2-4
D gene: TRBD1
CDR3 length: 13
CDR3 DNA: TGTGCCAGCAGTCCGAGACAGGGGAACATTCAGTACTTC
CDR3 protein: CASSPRQGNIQYF

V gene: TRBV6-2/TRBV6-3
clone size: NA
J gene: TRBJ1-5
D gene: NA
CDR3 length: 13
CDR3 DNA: TGTGCCAGCAGTTACTATTCTCGGCAGCCCCAGCATTTT
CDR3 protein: CASSYYSRQPQHF

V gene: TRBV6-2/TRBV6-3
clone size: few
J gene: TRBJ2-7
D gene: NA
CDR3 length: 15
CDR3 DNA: TGTGCCAGCAGTTACTCTTGGGGATCCTCCTACGAGCAGTACTTC
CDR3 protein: CASSYSWGSSYEQYF

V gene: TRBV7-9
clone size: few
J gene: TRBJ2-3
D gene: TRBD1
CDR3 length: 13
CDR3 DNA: TGTGCCACTGGGACAGGGGCATTGGGTACGCAGTATTTT
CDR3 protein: CATGTGALGTQYF

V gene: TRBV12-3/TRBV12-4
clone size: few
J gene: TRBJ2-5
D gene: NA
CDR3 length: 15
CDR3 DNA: TGTGCCAGCAGTTTAATGCAGGGGAGGAGGGAGACCCAGTACTTC
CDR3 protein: CASSLMQGRRETQYF

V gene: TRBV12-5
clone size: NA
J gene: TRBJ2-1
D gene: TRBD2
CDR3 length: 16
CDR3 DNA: TGTGCTAGTGGTGTACAACTAGCGGCTCCCTACAATGAGCAGTTCTTC
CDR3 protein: CASGVQLAAPYNEQFF

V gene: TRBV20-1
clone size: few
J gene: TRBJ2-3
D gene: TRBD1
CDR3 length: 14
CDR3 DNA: TGCAGTACCATCCGGGACAGGGTATCAGATACGCAGTATTTT
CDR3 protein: CSTIRDRVSDTQYF

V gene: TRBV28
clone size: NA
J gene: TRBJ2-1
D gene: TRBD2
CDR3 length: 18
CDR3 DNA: TGTGCCAGCAGTCCTCGGACTAGCGGGGGCCTCTCCTACAATGAGCAGTTCTTC
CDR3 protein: CASSPRTSGGLSYNEQFF

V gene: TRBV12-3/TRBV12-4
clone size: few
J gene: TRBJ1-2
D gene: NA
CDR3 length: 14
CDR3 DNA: TGTGCCAGCAGTTTAGGCCCCCAACTTAATGGCTACACCTTC
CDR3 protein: CASSLGPQLNGYTF

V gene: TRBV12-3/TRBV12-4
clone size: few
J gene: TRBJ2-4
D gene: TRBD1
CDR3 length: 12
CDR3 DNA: TGTGCAGACAGGGGAGAGGCGGAGCTATGGTACTTC
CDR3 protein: CADRGEAELWYF

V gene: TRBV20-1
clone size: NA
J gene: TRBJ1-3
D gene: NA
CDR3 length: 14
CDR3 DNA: TGCAGTGCGCTGGACCCCTACTCTGGAAACACCATATATTTT
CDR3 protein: CSALDPYSGNTIYF

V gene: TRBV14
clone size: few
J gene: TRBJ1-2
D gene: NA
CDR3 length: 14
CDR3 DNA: TGTGCCAGCAGCCTCCCTGGGGGATCCTATGGCTACACCTTC
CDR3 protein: CASSLPGGSYGYTF

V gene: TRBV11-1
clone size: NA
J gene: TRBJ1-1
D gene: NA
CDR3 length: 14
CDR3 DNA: TGTGCCAGCAACTTCCTCGGGATGAACACTGAAGCTTTCTTT
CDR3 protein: CASNFLGMNTEAFF

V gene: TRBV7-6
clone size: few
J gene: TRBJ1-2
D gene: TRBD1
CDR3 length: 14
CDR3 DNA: TGTGCCAGCAGCTTAGACAGGGGGGTCTATGGCTACACCTTC
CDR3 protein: CASSLDRGVYGYTF

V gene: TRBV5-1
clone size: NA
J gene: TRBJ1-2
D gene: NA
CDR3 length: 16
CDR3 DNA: TGCGCCAGCAGCATACTGAATGGGACGGACAACTATGGCTACACCTTC
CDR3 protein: CASSILNGTDNYGYTF

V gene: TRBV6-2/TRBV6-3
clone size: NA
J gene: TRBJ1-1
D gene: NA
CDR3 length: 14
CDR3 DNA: TGTGCCACCGGGGGGACGACAGGGAACACTGAAGCTTTCTTT
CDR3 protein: CATGGTTGNTEAFF

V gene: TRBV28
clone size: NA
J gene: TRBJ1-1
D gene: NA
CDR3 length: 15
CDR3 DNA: TGTGCCAGCAGTGCCGCCGGGGGTGAGGGGACTGAAGCTTTCTTT
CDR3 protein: CASSAAGGEGTEAFF

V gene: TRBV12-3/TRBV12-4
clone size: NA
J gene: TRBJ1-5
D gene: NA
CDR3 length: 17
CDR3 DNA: TGTGCCAGCAGTTTAGCAGGCAGGGTCTCTAGCAATCAGCCCCAGCATTTT
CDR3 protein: CASSLAGRVSSNQPQHF

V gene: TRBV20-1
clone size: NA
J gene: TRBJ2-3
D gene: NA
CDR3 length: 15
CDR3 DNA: TGCAGTGCTAGAGATCAGGGTGCTAGCACAGATACGCAGTATTTT
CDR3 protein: CSARDQGASTDTQYF

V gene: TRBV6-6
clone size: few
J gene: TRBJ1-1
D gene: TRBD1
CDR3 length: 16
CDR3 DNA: TGTGCCAGCAGTTTCGGGACAGGGGCTTTGAACACTGAAGCTTTCTTT
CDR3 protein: CASSFGTGALNTEAFF

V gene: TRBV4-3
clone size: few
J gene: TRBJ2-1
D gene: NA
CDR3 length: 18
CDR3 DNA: TGCGCCAGCAGCCAAGATCTCCAGGGAGGATTATTGGACAATGAGCAGTTCTTC
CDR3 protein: CASSQDLQGGLLDNEQFF

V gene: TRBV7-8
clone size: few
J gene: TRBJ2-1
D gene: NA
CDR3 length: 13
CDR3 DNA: TGTGCCAGCAGCTTAGGGATTAAGGGTGAGCAGTTCTTC
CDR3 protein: CASSLGIKGEQFF

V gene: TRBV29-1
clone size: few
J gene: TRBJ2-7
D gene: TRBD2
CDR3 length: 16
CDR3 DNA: TGCAGCGTTGGAGGACTAGCAGAGGGGAAAACCTACGAGCAGTACTTC
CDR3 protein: CSVGGLAEGKTYEQYF

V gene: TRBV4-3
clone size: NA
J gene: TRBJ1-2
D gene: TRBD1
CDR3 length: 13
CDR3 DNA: TGCGCCAGCAGCCCTTGGACAGGGAATGGCTACACCTTC
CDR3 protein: CASSPWTGNGYTF

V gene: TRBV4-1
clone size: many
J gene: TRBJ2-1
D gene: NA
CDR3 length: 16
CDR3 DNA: TGCGCCAGCAGCCAAGATTTGACTGCATCCTACAATGAGCAGTTCTTC
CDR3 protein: CASSQDLTASYNEQFF

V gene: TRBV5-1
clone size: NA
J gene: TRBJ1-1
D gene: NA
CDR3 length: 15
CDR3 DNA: TGCGCCAGCAGCCCTAATCGGGGCGCGAACACTGAAGCTTTCTTT
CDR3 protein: CASSPNRGANTEAFF

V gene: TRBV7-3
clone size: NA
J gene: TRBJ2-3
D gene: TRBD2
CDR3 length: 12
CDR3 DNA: TGTGCCAGCAGCACACCGGGAGGTACGCAGTATTTT
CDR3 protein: CASSTPGGTQYF

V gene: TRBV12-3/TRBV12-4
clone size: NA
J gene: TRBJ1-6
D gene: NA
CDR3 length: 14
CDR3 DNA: TGTGCCAGCAGTTTAATGGGAAATAATTCACCCCTCCACTTT
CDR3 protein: CASSLMGNNSPLHF

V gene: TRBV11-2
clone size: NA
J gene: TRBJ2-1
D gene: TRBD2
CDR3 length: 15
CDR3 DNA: TGTGCCAGCAGACCGAGCGGGGGGTCCTACAATGAGCAGTTCTTC
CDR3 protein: CASRPSGGSYNEQFF

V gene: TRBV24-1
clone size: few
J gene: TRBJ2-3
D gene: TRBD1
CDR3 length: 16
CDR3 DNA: TGTGCCACCAGTGGGCCGGGACAGGGCTCCTCAGATACGCAGTATTTT
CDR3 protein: CATSGPGQGSSDTQYF

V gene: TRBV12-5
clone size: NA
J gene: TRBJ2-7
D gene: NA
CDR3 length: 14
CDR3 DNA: TGTGCTAGTGGTTTGGACCAGGCGACCTACGAGCAGTACTTC
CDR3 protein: CASGLDQATYEQYF

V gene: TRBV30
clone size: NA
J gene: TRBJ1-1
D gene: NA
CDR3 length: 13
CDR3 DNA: TGTGCCTGGAGTGCACCGCCAGGGACTGAAGCTTTCTTT
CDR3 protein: CAWSAPPGTEAFF

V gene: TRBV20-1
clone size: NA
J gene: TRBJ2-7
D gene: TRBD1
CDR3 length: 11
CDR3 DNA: TGCAGTGCACAGGGGAGCTACGAGCAGTACTTC
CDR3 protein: CSAQGSYEQYF

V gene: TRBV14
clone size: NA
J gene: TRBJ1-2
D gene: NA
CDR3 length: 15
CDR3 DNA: TGTGCCAGCAGCCAAGTCGGGGTGGGAAACTATAGCTACACCTTC
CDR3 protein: CASSQVGVGNYSYTF

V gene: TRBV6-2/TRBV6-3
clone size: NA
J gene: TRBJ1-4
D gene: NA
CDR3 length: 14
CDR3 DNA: TGTGCCAGCACTAGAGGGGTTTTGGAAGAAAAACTGTTTTTT
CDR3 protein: CASTRGVLEEKLFF

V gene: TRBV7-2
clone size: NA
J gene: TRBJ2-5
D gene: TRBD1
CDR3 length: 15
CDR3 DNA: TGTGCCAGCAGCTGCGACAGGGGCTTAAAAGAGACCCAGTACTTC
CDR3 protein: CASSCDRGLKETQYF

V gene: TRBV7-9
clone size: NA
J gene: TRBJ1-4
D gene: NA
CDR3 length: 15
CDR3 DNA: TGTGCCAGCAGCATGACGGGTGCAACTAATGAAAAACTGTTTTTT
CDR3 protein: CASSMTGATNEKLFF

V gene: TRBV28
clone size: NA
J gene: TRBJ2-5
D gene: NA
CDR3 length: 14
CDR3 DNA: TGTGCCAGCAGTTTCCCTCAGGGGAGGGGTGAGCAGTACTTC
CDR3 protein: CASSFPQGRGEQYF

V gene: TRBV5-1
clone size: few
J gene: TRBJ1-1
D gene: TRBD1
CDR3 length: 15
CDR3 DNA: TGCGCCAGCAGCCGCGAACCGGGACAGGGGCGTGAAGCTTTCTTT
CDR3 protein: CASSREPGQGREAFF

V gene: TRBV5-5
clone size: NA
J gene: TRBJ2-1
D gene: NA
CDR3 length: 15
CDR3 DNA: TGTGCCAGCAGCTTGGAGCCGGCCCCCTACAATGAGCAGTTCTTC
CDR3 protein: CASSLEPAPYNEQFF

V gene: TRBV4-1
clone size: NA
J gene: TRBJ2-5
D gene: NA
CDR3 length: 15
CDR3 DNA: TGCGCCAGCAGCCAAGATCTGAACATTGGAGAGACCCAGTACTTC
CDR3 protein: CASSQDLNIGETQYF

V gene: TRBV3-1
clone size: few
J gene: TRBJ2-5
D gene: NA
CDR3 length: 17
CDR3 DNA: TGTGCCAGCAGCCACTTTCGGTTGCGACTGAGGGAAGAGACCCAGTACTTC
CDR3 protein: CASSHFRLRLREETQYF

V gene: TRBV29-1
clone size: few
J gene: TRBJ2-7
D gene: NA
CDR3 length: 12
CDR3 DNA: TGCAGCGTTGACTTGGGGGAGGACGAGCAGTACTTC
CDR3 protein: CSVDLGEDEQYF

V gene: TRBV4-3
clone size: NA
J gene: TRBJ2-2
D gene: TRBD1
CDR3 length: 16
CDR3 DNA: TGCGCCAGCAGCCAAGGGGACAGCTTAAACACCGGGGAGCTGTTTTTT
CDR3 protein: CASSQGDSLNTGELFF

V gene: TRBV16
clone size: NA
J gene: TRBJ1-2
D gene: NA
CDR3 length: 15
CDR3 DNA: TGTGCCAGCAGCCAATCGGCGGAGGGTGCCTATGGCTACACCTTC
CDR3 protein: CASSQSAEGAYGYTF

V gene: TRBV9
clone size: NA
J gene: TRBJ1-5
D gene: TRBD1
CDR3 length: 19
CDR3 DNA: TGTGCCAGCAGCGTAGATTTTTATGGGGGGACAGGGAGCAATCAGCCCCAGCATTTT
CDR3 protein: CASSVDFYGGTGSNQPQHF

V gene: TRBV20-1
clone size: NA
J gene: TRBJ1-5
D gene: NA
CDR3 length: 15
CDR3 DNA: TGCAGTGCGAGCCCGGACAGTGTCTTATCCGGGCCCCAGCATTTT
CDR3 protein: CSASPDSVLSGPQHF

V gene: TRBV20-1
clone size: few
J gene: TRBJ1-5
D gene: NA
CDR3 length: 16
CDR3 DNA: TGCAGTGCTCATAGTGCGGACCTCTGGGGCAATCAGCCCCAGCATTTT
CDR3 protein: CSAHSADLWGNQPQHF

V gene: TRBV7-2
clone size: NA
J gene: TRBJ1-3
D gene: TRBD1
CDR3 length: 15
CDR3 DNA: TGTGCCGGAGGACAGGGCGGCGACTCTGGAAACACCATATATTTT
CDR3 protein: CAGGQGGDSGNTIYF